This T cell receptor beta chain was profiled in a study of Ad26.COV2.S vaccination and SARS-CoV-2 variants. Study context: This donor came from the COV1001 trial of Ad26.COV2.S. Once or twice, 56 days apart, Ad26.COV2.S was delivered intramuscularly. Study-wide points: Compared with placebo recipients, vaccine recipients had higher spike-specific TCR breadth.

About this clone itself: Its cognate antigen is unknown.

As for treatment: around 19 received Ad26.COV2.S at low or high dose, single or two shots; about 5 received placebo; per-sample allocation not given. At day 63 after the first vaccine or placebo injection, samples were drawn. Cohort 1b enrolled adults aged 18-55 years in Boston. Clones were sequenced by immunoSEQ multiplex PCR, and TCRdb holds only the in-frame ones, with some missing. The sample includes approximately 420,000 clones, around 85% of them seen just once. Germline CDR1 and CDR2: SGHTA and FQGNSA. The germline V and J ends were trimmed by 1 base and 3 bases, with 13 bases remaining between them. CDR3 length equals 15 residues.

The receptor comes from a person aged 18 to 59 who received the Ad26.COV2.S COVID-19 vaccine or a placebo. The chain joins TRBV7-2 to TRBJ2-7, with TRBD1 as a possible D gene (5 bases). Here the sequenced sample was peripheral blood, taken in a trial of Ad26.COV2.S vaccine versus placebo. CDR3 nucleotides: TGTGCCAGCAGCTTAGACTCTGGGGCGCTCTACGAGCAGTACTTC. It yields the protein CASSLDSGALYEQYF.